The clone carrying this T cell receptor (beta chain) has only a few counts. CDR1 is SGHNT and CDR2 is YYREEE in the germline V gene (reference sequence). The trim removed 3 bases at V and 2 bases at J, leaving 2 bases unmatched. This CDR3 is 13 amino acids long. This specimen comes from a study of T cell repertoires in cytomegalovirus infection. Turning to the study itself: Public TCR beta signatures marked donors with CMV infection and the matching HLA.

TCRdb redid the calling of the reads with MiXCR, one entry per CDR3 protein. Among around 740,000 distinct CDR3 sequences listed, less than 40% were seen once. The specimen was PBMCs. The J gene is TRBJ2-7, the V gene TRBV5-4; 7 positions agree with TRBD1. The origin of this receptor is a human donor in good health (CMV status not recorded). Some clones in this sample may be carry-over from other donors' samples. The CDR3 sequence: CASSSTGAYEQYF. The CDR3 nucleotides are TGTGCCAGCAGCTCTACAGGGGCCTACGAGCAGTACTTC.